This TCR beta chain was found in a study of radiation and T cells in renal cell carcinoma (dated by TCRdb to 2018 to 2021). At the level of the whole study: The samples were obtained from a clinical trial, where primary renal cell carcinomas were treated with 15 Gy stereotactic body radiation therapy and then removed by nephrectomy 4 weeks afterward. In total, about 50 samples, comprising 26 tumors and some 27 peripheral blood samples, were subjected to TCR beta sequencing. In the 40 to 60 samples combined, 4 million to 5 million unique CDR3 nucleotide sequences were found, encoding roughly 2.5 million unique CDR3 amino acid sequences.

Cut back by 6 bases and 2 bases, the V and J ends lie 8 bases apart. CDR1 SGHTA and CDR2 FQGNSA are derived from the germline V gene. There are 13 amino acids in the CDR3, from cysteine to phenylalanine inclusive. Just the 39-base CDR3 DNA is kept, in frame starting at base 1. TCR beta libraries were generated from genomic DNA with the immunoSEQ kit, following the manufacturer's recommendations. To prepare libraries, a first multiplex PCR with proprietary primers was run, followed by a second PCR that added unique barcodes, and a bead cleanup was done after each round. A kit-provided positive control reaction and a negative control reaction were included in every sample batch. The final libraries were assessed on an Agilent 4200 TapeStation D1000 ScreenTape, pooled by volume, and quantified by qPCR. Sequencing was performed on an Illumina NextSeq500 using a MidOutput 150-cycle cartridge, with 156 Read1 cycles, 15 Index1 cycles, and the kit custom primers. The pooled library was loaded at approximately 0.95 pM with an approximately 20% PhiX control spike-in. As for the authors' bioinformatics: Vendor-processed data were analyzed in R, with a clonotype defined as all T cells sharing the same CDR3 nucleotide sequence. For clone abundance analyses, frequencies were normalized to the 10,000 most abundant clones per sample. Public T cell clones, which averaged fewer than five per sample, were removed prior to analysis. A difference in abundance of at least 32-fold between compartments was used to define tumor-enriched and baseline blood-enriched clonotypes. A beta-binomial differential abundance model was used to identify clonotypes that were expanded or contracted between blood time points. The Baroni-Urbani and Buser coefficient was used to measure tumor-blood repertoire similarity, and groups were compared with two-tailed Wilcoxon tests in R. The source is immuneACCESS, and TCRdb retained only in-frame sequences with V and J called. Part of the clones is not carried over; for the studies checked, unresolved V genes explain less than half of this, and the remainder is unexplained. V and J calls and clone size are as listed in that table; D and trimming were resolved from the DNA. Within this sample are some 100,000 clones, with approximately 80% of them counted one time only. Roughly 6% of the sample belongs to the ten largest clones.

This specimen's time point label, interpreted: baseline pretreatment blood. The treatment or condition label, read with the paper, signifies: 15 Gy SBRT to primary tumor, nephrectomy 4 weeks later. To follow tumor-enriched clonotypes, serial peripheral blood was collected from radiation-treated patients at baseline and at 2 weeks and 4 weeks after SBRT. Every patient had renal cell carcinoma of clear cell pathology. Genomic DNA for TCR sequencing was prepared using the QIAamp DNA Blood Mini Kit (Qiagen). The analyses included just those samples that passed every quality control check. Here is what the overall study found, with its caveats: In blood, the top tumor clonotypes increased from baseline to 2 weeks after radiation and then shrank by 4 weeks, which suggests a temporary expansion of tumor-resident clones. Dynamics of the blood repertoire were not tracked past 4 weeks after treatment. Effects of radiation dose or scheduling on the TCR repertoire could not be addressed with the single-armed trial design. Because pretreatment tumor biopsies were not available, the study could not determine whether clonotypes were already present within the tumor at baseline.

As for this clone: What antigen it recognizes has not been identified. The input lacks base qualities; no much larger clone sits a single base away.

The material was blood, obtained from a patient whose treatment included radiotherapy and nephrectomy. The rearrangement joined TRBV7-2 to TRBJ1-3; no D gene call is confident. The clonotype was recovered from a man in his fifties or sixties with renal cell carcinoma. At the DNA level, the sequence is TGTGCCAGCAGGCGGGCACCTGGAAACACCATATATTTT. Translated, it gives CASRRAPGNTIYF.